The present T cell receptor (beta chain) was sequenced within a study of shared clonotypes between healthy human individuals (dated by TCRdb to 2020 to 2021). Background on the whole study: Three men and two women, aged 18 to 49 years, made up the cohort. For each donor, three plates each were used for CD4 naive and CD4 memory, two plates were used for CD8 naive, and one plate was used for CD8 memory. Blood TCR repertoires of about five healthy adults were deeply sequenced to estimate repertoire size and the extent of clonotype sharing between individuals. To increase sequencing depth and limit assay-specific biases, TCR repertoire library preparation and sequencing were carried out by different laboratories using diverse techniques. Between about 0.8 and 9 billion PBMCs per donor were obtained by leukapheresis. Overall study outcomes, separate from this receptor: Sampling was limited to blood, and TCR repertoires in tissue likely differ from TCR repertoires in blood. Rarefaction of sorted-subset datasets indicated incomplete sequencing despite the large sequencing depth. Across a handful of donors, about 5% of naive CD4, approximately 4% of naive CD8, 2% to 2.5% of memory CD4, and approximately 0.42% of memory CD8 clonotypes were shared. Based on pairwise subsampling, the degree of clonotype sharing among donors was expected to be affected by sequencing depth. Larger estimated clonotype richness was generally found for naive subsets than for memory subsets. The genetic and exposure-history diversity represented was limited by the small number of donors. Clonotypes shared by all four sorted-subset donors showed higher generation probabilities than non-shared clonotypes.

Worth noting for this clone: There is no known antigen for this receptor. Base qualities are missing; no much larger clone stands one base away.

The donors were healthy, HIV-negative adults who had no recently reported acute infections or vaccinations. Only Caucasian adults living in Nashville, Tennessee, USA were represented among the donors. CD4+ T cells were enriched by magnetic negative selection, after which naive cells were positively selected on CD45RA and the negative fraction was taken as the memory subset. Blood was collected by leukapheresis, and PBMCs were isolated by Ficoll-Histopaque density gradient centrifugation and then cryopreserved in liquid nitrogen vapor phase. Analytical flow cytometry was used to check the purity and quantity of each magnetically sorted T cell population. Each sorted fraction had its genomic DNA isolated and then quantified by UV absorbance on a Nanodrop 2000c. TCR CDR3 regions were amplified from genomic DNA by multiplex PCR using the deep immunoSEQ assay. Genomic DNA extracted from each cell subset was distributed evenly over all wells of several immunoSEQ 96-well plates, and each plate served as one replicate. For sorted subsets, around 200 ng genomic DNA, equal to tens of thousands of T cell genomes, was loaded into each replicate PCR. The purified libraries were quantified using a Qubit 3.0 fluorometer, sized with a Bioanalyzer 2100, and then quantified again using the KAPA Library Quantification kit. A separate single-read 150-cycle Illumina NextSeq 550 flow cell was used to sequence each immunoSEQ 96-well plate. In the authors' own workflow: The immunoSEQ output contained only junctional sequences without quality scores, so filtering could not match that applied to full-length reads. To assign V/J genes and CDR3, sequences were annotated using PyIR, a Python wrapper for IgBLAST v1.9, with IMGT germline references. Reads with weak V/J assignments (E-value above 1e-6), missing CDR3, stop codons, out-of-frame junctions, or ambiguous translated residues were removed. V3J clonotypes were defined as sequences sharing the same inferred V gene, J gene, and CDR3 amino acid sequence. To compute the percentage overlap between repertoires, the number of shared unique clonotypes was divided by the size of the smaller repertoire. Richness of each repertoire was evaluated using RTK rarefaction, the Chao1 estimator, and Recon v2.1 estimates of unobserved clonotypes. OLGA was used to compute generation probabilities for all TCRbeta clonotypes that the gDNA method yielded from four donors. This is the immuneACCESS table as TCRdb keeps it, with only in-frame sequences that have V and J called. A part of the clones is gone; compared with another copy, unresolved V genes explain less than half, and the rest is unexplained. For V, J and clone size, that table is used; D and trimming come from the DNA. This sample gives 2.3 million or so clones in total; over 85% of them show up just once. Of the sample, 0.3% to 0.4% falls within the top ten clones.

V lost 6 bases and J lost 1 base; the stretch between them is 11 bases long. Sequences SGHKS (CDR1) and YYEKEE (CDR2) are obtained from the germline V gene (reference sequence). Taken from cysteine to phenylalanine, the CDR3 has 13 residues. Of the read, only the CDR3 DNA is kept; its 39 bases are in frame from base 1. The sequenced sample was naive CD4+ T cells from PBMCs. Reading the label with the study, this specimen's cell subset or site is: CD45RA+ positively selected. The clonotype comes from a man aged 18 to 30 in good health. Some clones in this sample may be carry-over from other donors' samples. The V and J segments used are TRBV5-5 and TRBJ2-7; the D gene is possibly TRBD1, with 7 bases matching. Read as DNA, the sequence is TGTGCCAGCACCCAGGGGGGTTCCTACGAGCAGTACTTC. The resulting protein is CASTQGGSYEQYF. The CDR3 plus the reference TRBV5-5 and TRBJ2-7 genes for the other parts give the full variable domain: DAGVTQSPTHLIKTRGQQVTLRCSPISGHKSVSWYQQVLGQGPQFIFQYYEKEERGRGNFPDRFSARQFPNYSSELNVNALLLGDSALYLCASTQGGSYEQYFGPGTRLTVT.